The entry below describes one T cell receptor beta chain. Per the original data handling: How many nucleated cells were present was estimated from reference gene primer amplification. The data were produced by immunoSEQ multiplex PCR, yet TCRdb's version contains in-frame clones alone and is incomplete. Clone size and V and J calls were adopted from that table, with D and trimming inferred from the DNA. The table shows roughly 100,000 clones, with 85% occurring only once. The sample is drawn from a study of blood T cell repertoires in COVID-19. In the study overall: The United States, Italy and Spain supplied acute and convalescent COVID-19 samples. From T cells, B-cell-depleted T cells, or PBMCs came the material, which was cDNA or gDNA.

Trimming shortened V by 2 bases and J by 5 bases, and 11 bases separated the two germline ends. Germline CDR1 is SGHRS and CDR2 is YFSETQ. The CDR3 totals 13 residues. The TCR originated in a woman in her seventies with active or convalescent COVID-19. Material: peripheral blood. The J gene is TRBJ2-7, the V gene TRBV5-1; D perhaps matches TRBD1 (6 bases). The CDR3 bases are TGCGCCAGCAGCTTCACAGGGCCCGACGAGCAGTACTTC. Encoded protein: CASSFTGPDEQYF. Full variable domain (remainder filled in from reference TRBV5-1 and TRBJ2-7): KAGVTQTPRYLIKTRGQQVTLSCSPISGHRSVSWYQQTPGQGLQFLFEYFSETQRNKGNFPGRFSGRQFSNSRSEMNVSTLELGDSALYLCASSFTGPDEQYFGPGTRLTVT.